The T cell receptor (beta chain) described here comes from a study of control samples from healthy donors and cancer patients. Method: immunoSEQ multiplex PCR; TCRdb's copy keeps in-frame clones and lacks some. The sample shows 75,000 to 100,000 clones, about 85% of them seen only once. Sequences were obtained from blood. The sequence came from a woman aged 45 to 65 in good health.

The DNA of the CDR3 is TGTGCCAGCAGTTTGGGTAATTCGATCACAGATACGCAGTATTTT. Protein: CASSLGNSITDTQYF. This chain joins TRBV6-2 or TRBV6-3 and TRBJ2-3; D unclear. V dropped 4 bases and J dropped 2 bases, with 13 bases sitting between them. This CDR3 is 15 amino acids long. Germline lookup yields CDR1 MNHEY and CDR2 SVGEGT.